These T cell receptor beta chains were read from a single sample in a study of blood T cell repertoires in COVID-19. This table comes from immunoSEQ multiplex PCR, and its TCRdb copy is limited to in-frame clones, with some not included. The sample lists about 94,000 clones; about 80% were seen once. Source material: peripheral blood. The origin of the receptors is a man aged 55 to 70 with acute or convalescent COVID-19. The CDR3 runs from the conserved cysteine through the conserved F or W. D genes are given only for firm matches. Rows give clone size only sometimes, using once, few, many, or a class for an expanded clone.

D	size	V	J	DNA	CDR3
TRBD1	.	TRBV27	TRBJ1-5	TGTGCCAGCAGTTTAGAGGGGGCCTATAGCAATCAGCCCCAGCATTTT	CASSLEGAYSNQPQHF
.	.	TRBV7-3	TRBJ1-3	TGTGCCAGCAGCTCCGGGACAGGAAACACCATATATTTT	CASSSGTGNTIYF
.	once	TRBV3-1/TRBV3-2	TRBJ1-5	TGTGCCAGCAGCCAATCAAGTAGAGGCCCCCAGCATTTT	CASSQSSRGPQHF
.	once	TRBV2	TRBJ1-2	TGTGCCAGCAGTGAAGTGAGCTATGGCTACACCTTC	CASSEVSYGYTF
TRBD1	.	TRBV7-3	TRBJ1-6	TGTGCCAGCAGCGCGACAGGGGGCGGTTCACCCCTCCACTTT	CASSATGGGSPLHF
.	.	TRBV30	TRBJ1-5	TGTGCCTGGAGTAGGGCGGGGAGTCAGCCCCAGCATTTT	CAWSRAGSQPQHF
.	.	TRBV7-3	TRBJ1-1	TGTGCCAGCAGCTTAACGGGAGGGGGATCTGAAGCTTTCTTT	CASSLTGGGSEAFF
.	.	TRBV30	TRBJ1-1	TGTGCCTGGAGTGGGGGGCGGCTGAGGTTCTTT	CAWSGGRLRFF
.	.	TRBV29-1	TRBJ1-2	TGCAGCGTTTCCCAGGGAAGGGACTATGGCTACACCTTC	CSVSQGRDYGYTF
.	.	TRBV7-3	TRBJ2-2	TGTGCCAGCAGCTTAATGGGGAGCACCGGGGAGCTGTTTTTT	CASSLMGSTGELFF
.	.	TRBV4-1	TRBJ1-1	TGCGCCAGCAGCCACGGAGTCGGATCCACTGAAGCTTTCTTT	CASSHGVGSTEAFF
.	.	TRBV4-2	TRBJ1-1	TGTGCCAGCAGCCAAGCTTTTTTTGGTCAGGCTGAAGCTTTCTTT	CASSQAFFGQAEAFF
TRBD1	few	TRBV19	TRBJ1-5	TGTGCCAGTAGCAGACAGGGTTATAGCAATCAGCCCCAGCATTTT	CASSRQGYSNQPQHF
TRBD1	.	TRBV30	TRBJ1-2	TGTGCCTGGAGTTGGGGCAGGGGGACGGGCTACACCTTC	CAWSWGRGTGYTF
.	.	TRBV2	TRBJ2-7	TGTGCCACTGGGGCAGCGACCTACGAGCAGTACTTC	CATGAATYEQYF